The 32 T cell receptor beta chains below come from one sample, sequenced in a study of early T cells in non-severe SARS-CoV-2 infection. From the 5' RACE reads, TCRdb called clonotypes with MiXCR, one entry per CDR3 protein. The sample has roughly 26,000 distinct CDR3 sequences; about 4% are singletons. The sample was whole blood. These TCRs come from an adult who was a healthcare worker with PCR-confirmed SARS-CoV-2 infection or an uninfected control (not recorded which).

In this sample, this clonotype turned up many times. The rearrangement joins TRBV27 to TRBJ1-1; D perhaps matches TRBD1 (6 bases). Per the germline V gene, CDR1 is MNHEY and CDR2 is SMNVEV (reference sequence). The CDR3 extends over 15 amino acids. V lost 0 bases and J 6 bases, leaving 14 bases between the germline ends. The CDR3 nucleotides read TGTGCCAGCAGTTTATCGAGGGACAATCGGGCTGAAGCTTTCTTT. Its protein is CASSLSRDNRAEAFF.

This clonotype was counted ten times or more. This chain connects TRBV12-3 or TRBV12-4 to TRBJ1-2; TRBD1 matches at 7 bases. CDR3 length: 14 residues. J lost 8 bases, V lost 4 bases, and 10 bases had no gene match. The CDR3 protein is CASSSRDRQRGYTF. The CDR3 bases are TGTGCCAGCAGTTCCCGGGACAGACAGAGAGGCTACACCTTC.

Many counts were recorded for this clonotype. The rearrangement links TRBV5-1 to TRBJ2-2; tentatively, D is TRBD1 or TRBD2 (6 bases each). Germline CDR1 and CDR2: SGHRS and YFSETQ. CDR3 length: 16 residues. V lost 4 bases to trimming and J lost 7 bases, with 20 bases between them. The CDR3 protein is CASSGGTTLVGGELFF. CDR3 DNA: TGCGCCAGCAGCGGGGGGACAACTTTGGTCGGCGGGGAGCTGTTTTTT.

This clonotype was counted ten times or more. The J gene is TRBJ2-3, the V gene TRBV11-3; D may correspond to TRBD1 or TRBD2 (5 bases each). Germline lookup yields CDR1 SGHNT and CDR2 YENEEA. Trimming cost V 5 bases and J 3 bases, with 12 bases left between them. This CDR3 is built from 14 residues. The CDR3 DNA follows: TGTGCCAGCAGCCCGGGGACGGTGACAGATACGCAGTATTTT. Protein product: CASSPGTVTDTQYF.

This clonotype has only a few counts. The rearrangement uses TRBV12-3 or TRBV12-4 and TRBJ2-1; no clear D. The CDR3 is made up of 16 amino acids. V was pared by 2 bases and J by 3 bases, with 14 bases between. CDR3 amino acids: CASSLRTFNFYNEQFF. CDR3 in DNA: TGTGCCAGCAGTTTACGGACGTTCAACTTCTACAATGAGCAGTTCTTC.

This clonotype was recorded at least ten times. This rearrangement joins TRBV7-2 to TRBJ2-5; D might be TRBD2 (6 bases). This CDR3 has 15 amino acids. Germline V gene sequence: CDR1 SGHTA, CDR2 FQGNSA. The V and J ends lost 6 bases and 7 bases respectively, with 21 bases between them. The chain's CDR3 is CASRPGERPSGTQYF. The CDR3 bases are TGTGCCAGCAGGCCGGGGGAGCGACCCTCAGGGACCCAGTACTTC. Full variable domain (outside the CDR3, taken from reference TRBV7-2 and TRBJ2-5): GAGVSQSPSNKVTEKGKDVELRCDPISGHTALYWYRQSLGQGLEFLIYFQGNSAPDKSGLPSDRFSAERTGGSVSTLTIQRTQQEDSAVYLCASRPGERPSGTQYFGPGTRLLVL.

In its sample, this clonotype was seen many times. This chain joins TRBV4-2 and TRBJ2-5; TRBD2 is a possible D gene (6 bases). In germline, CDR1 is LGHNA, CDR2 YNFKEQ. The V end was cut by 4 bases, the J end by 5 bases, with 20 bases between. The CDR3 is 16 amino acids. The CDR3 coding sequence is TGTGCCAGCAGCCTAGTAGGAACTAGCACGACGGAGACCCAGTACTTC. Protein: CASSLVGTSTTETQYF.

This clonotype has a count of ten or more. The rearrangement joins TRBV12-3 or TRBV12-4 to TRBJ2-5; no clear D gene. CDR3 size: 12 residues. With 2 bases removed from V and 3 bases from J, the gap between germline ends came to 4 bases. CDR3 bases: TGTGCCAGCAGTTTAACAGAAGAGACCCAGTACTTC. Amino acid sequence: CASSLTEETQYF.

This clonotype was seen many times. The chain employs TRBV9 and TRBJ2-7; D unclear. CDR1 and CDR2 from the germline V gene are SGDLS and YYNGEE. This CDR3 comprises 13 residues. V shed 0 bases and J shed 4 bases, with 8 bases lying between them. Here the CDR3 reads CASSVAPWYEQYF. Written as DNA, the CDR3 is TGTGCCAGCAGCGTAGCTCCATGGTACGAGCAGTACTTC.

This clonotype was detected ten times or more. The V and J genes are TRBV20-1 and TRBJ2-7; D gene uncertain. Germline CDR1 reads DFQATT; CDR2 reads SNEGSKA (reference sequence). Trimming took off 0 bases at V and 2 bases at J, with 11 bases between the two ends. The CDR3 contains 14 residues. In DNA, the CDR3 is TGCAGTGCTAGAGAGGGGTTGTTGCCCTACGAGCAGTACTTC. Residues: CSAREGLLPYEQYF.

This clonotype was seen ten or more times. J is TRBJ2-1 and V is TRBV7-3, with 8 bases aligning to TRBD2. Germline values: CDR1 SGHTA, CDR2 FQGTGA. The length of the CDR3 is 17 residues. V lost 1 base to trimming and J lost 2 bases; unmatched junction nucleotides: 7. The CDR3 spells CASSLIAGQDTYNEQFF. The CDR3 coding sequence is TGTGCCAGCAGCTTAATAGCGGGACAAGACACCTACAATGAGCAGTTCTTC.

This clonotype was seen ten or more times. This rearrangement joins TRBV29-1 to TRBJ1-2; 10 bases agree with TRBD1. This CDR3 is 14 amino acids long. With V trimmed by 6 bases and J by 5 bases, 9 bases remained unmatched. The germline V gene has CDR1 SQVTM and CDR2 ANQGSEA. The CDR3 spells CSVDRPGQGYGYTF. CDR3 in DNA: TGCAGCGTGGATAGACCGGGACAGGGGTATGGCTACACCTTC.

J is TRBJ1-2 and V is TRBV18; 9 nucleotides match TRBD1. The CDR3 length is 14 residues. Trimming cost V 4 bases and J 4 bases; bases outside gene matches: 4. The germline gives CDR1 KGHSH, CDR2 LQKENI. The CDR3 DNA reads TGTGCCAGCTCACAGGGGACAGGGACCTATGGCTACACCTTC. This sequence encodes CASSQGTGTYGYTF.

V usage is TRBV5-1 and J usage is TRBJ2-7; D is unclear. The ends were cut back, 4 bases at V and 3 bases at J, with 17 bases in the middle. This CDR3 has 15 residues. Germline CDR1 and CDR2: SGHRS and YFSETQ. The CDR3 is CASSIEGLTLYEQYF. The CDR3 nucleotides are TGCGCCAGCAGCATTGAAGGGCTGACCCTCTACGAGCAGTACTTC.

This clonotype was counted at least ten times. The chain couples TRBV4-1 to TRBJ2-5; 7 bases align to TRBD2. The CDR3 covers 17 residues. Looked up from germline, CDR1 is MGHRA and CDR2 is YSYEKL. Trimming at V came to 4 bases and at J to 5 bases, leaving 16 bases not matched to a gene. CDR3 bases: TGCGCCAGCAGCCCCGGTGCGGGAGCAATGGTGGTGGAGACCCAGTACTTC. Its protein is CASSPGAGAMVVETQYF.

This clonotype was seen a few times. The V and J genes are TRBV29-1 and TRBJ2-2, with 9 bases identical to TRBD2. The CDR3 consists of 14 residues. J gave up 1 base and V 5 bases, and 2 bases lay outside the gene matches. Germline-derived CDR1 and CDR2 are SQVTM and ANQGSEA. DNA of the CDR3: TGCAGCGTTTCTAGCGGGGAGAACACCGGGGAGCTGTTTTTT. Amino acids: CSVSSGENTGELFF.

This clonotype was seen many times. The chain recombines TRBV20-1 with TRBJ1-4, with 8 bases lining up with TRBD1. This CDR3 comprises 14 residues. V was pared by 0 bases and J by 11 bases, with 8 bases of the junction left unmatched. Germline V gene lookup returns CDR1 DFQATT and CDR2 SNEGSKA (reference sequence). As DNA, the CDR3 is TGCAGTGCTAGAGATAAGACAGGGGAGGTGAAACTGTTTTTT. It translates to CSARDKTGEVKLFF.

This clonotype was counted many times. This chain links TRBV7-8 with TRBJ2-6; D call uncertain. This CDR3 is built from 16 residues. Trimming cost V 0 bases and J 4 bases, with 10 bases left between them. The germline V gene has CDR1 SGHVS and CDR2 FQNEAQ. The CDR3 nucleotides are TGTGCCAGCAGCTTAGCGGGCCCAGGCGGGGCCAACGTCCTGACTTTC. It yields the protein CASSLAGPGGANVLTF.

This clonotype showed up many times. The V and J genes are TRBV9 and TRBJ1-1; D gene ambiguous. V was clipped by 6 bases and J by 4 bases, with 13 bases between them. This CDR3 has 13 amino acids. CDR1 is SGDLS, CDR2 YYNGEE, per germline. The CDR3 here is CASKSAITTEAFF. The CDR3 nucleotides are TGTGCCAGCAAGTCTGCGATCACCACTGAAGCTTTCTTT.

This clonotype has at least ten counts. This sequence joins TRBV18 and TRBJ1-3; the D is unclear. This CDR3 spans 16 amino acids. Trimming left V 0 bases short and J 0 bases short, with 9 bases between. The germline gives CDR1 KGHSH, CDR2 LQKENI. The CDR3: CASSPPKGISGNTIYF. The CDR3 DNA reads TGTGCCAGCTCACCACCGAAAGGGATCTCTGGAAACACCATATATTTT.

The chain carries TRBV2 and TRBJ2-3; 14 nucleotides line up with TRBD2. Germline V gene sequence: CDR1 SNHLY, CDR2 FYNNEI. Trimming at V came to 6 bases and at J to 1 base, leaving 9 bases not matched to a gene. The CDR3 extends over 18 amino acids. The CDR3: CASREGLAGDLGTDTQYF. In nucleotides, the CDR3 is TGTGCCAGCAGAGAGGGACTAGCGGGAGACCTCGGCACAGATACGCAGTATTTT.

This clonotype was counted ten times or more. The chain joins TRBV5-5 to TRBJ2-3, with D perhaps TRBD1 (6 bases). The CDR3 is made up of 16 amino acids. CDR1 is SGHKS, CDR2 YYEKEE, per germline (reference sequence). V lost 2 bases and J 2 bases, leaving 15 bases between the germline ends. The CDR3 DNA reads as TGTGCCAGCAGCTTCACTCACAGGGCGTCCACAGATACGCAGTATTTT. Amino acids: CASSFTHRASTDTQYF. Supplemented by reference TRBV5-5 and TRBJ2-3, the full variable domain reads DAGVTQSPTHLIKTRGQQVTLRCSPISGHKSVSWYQQVLGQGPQFIFQYYEKEERGRGNFPDRFSARQFPNYSSELNVNALLLGDSALYLCASSFTHRASTDTQYFGPGTRLTVL.

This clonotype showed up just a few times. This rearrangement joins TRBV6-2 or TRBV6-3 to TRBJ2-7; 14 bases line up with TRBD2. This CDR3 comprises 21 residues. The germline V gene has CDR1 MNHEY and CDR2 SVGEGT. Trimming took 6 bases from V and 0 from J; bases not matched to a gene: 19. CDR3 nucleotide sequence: TGTGCCAGCAGACCGACACGAACCGGGACTAGCGGGGGACTTAGCTCCTACGAGCAGTACTTC. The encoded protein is CASRPTRTGTSGGLSSYEQYF.

The CDR3 DNA follows: TGTGCCACCAGCGGTACGGGACTAGCGGCCTACGAGCAGTACTTC. Translation: CATSGTGLAAYEQYF. V and J are TRBV15 and TRBJ2-7, with 11 bases identical to TRBD2. Germline V lookup: CDR1 LNHNV, CDR2 YYDKDF (reference sequence). CDR3 length equals 15 residues. The ends lost 5 bases at V and 2 bases at J; junction bases unmatched: 5.

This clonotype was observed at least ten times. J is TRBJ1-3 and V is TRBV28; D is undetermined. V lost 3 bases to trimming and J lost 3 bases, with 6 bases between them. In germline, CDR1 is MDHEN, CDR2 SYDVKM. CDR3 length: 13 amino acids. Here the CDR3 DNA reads TGTGCCAGCAGTTTCGGCAGTGGAAACACCATATATTTT. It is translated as CASSFGSGNTIYF.

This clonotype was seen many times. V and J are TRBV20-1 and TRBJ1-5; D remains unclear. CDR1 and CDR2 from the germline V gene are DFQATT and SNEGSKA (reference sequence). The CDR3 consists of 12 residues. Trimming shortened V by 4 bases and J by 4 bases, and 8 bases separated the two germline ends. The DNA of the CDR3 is TGCAGTGCTACAACGGGGAATCAGCCCCAGCATTTT. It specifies CSATTGNQPQHF.

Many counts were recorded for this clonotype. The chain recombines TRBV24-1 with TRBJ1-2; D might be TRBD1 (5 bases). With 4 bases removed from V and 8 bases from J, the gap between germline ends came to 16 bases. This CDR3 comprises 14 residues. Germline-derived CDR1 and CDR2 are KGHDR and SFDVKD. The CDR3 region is CATSETGTRGGYTF. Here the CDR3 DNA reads TGTGCCACCAGTGAGACCGGGACCCGAGGGGGCTACACCTTC.

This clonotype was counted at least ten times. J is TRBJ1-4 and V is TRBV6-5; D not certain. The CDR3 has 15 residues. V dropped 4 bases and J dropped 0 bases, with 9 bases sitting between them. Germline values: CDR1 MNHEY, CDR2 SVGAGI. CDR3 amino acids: CASSLADATNEKLFF. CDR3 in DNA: TGTGCCAGCAGTTTGGCAGATGCAACTAATGAAAAACTGTTTTTT.

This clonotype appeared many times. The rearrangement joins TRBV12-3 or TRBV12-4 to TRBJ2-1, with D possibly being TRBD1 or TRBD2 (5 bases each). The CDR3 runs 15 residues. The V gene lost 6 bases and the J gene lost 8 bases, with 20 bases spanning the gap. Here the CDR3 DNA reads TGTGCCAGCAGGTTCTTCTGGCAGGGAGCCCATGAGCAGTTCTTC. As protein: CASRFFWQGAHEQFF.

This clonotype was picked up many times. The CDR3 reads CASSPLAGPYNEQFF. The CDR3 region has the DNA TGTGCCAGCAGCCCCCTGGCGGGCCCCTACAATGAGCAGTTCTTC. The J gene is TRBJ2-1, the V gene TRBV7-2; D is perhaps TRBD2 (5 bases). With 5 bases removed from V and 2 bases from J, the gap between germline ends came to 13 bases. The CDR3 has 15 residues. Germline assignment: CDR1 SGHTA and CDR2 FQGNSA.

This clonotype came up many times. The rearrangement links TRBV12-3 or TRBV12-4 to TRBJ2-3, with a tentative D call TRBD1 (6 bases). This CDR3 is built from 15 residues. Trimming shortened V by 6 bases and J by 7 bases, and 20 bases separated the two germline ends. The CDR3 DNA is TGTGCCAGCAGCATTGGGACACTCCAAGGACATACGCAGTATTTT. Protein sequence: CASSIGTLQGHTQYF.

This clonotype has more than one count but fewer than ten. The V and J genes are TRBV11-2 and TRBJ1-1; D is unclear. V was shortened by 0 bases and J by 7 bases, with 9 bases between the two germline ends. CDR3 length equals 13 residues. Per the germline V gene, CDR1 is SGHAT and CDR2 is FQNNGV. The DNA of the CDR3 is TGTGCCAGCAGCTTAGATGGCCGGCTTGAAGCTTTCTTT. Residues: CASSLDGRLEAFF.